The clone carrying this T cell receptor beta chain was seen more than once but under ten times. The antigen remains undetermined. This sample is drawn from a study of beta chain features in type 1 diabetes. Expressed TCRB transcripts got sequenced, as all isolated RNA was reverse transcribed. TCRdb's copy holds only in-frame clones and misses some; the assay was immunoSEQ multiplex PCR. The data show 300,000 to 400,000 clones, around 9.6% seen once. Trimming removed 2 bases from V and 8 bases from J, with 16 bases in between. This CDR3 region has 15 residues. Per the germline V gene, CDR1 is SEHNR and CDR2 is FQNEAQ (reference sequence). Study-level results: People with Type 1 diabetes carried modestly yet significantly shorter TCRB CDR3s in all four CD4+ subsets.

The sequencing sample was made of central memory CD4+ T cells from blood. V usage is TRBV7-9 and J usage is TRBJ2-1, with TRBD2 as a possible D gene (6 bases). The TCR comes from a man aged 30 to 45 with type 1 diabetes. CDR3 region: CASSLRGLAEDEQFF. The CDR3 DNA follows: TGTGCCAGCAGCTTAAGGGGCTTAGCGGAGGATGAGCAGTTCTTC.